This TCR beta chain is from a study of T cell repertoires in cytomegalovirus infection. Study at large: Based on public TCR beta signatures, there were indications of CMV infection and of a matching HLA type.

From the reads, TCRdb called clonotypes with MiXCR, one entry per CDR3 protein. The repertoire consists of more than 650,000 distinct CDR3 sequences, with roughly 35% occurring once and the leading ten covering around 2.8%. With respect to this clonotype: Its target is not known.

J was trimmed by 7 bases and V by 5 bases; bases with no gene match: 4. The CDR3 totals 14 residues. Germline V gene lookup returns CDR1 SGHTA and CDR2 FQGNSA. Findings of the study overall: CMV-specific HLA-C-restricted TCR beta clonotypes dominated the ex vivo response.

The source is a human donor in good health (CMV status not recorded). Some clones in this sample may be carry-over from other donors' samples. Sequenced: PBMCs. The V and J genes are TRBV7-2 and TRBJ1-3; 11 nucleotides line up with TRBD1. In DNA form, the CDR3 reads TGTGCCAGCAGCGCCTGGACAGGGGGCAACACCATATATTTT. This gives the protein CASSAWTGGNTIYF.